This T cell receptor (beta chain) is drawn from a study of T cell responses to AZD1222 COVID-19 vaccine. The CDR3 sequence is 18 residues long. J gave up 7 bases and V 1 base, and 15 bases lay outside the gene matches. Germline CDR1 reads MDHEN; CDR2 reads SYDVKM. Data came from immunoSEQ multiplex PCR; TCRdb stores just in-frame clones and leaves some out. This sample yields 100,000 to 150,000 clones, of which over 70% are seen a single time; roughly 5.4% belongs to the top ten. Sequenced here: peripheral blood, sampled on day 0 of AZD1222 vaccination. This rearrangement joins TRBV28 to TRBJ1-5; 8 bases are shared with TRBD1. The sequence derives from an adult in good health. The CDR3 loop reads CASSLFRPGQGGRQPQHF. In DNA, the CDR3 is TGTGCCAGCAGTTTATTTCGACCCGGACAGGGAGGCCGGCAGCCCCAGCATTTT.